The clone carrying this TCR beta chain was recorded at least ten times. At one boundary the junction diverges from the germline segment, which might be a read error. The data belong to a study of T cells after yellow fever vaccination. Germline values: CDR1 SGHRS, CDR2 YFSETQ. The CDR3 consists of 13 residues. MiXCR was run by TCRdb on the 5' RACE reads, yielding one entry per CDR3 protein. The data hold over 300,000 distinct CDR3 sequences, with about 4% observed a single time. The source material was PBMCs, sampled 5 days after the yellow fever booster vaccination. The chain employs TRBV5-1 and TRBJ1-1; TRBD1 matches 7 bases. This receptor was taken from a man in his late teens or twenties who received the YFV17D yellow fever vaccine. CDR3 loop: CASSPGGNTEAFF. The DNA for the CDR3 is TGTGCCAGCAGCCCAGGGGGGAACACTGAAGCTTTCTTT.